This TCR beta chain appears in the sequencing data of a study of OX40 agonist ivuxolimab in advanced cancers. Overall study context: People who had prior anti-PD-1, anti-PD-L1 or anti-CTLA-4 therapy could take part, and around 43% had some. Study-level results: What antigens the expanded peripheral T cells recognized was never established. In general, CD8+ T cells held more expanded clones than CD4+ did, on average.

Trimming removed 5 bases at V and 6 bases at J, with 18 bases between. Per the germline V gene, CDR1 is MNHEY and CDR2 is SMNVEV (reference sequence). This CDR3 is 15 amino acids long. The sampling schedule covered blood at baseline, cycle 4 day 1, and cycle 7 day 1. As for this clone: The antigen remains unidentified.

Assay: immunoSEQ multiplex PCR; the TCRdb copy retains only in-frame clones and omits some. Of about 93,000 clones listed, about 92% are singletons. The sequenced sample was CD4+ or CD8+ T cells sorted from blood, obtained in a trial of the OX40 agonist ivuxolimab. The receptor was derived from an adult with an advanced solid tumor such as melanoma, head and neck, liver or kidney cancer. This sequence joins TRBV27 and TRBJ2-3; tentative D call: TRBD1 (6 bases). The CDR3 bases are TGTGCCAGCAGTCAACAGGGATCCCAGCCGGATACGCAGTATTTT. Residues: CASSQQGSQPDTQYF.